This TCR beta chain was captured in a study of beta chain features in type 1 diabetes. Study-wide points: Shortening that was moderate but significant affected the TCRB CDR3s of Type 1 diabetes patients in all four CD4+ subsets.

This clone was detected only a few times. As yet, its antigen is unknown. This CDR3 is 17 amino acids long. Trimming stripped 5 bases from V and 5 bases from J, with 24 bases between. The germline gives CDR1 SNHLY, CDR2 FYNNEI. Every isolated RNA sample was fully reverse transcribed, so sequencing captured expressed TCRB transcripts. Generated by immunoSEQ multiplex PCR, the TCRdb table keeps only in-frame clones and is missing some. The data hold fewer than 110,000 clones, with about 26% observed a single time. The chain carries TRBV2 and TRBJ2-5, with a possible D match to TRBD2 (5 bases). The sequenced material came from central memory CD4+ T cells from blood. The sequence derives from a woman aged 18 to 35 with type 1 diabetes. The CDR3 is CASSTDGKFLVGETQYF. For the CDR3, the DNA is TGTGCCAGCAGTACGGACGGGAAGTTTCTCGTGGGGGAGACCCAGTACTTC.